These 29 T cell receptor beta chains originate from one sample sequenced in a study of shared clonotypes between healthy human individuals (TCRdb year 2020). The library was prepared using the immunoSEQ multiplex PCR assay. TCRdb limited this immuneACCESS table to in-frame rearrangements with V and J called. A share of clones is missing; checked studies link under half to unresolved V genes, and the rest is unexplained. The sample profile shows about 2.1 million clones; roughly 93% of them were found once. The biggest ten clones account for about 1.7% of the sample. CD8 naive samples consisted of CD45RO-negative cells that were positively selected for CCR7, yielding a CD45RA+CCR7+ population without TemRA cells. Sequenced input: naive CD8+ T cells from PBMCs. This specimen's cell subset or site label, interpreted: CD45RA+CCR7+. These TCRs come from a man between 18 and 35 years old in good health. Some clones in this sample may be carry-over from other donors' samples.

The chain couples TRBV4-1 to TRBJ2-2; perhaps TRBD1 as D (6 bases). The CDR3 is 12 amino acids. V lost 10 bases and J lost 6, with 12 bases in between. The germline CDR1 and CDR2 sequences are MGHRA and YSYEKL. The CDR3, as DNA: TGCGCCATAGACCCAGGGGCCGGGGAGCTGTTTTTT. Translated: CAIDPGAGELFF.

This sequence joins TRBV7-9 and TRBJ2-1; TRBD1 aligns across 8 bases. Germline V gene data show CDR1 as SEHNR and CDR2 as FQNEAQ (reference sequence). CDR3 length: 15 amino acids. V gave up 2 bases and J gave up 8 bases; unmatched junction bases: 8. The CDR3: CASSLITGQGHEQFF. The CDR3 nucleotides are TGTGCCAGCAGCTTAATTACAGGACAGGGCCATGAGCAGTTCTTC.

The chain uses TRBV10-1 and TRBJ2-7, with D perhaps assigned TRBD1 or TRBD2 (5 bases each). The CDR3 runs 14 residues. Trimming pared 6 bases from V and 2 bases from J, leaving 14 bases between. From germline, CDR1 is WNHNN and CDR2 SYGVQD (reference sequence). Written as DNA, the CDR3 is TGCGCCAGCAGCCCGGGACGCCGAGCCTACGAGCAGTACTTC. This translates into CASSPGRRAYEQYF.

The chain combines TRBV28 with TRBJ2-4, with 9 positions matching TRBD1. CDR1 is MDHEN and CDR2 is SYDVKM in the germline V gene. V shed 6 bases and J 4 bases; nucleotides not matched to a gene: 4. The CDR3 sequence is 14 residues long. CDR3 DNA: TGTGCCAGCAGAACCGGGACAGGGAAAAACATTCAGTACTTC. It encodes CASRTGTGKNIQYF.

Details on this clone: The sample holds other DNA sequences that translate to the same CDR3. The V and J genes are TRBV9 and TRBJ2-7; D not resolved. Trimming shortened V by 4 bases and J by 0 bases, and 5 bases separated the two germline ends. Germline loops: CDR1 SGDLS, CDR2 YYNGEE. The CDR3 is made up of 12 amino acids. The CDR3 DNA reads as TGTGCCAGCAGCTCTTCCTCCTACGAGCAGTACTTC. The encoded protein is CASSSSSYEQYF.

V is TRBV6-1 and J is TRBJ2-2, with a weak D call TRBD1 (5 bases). The CDR3 is 12 residues long. Germline lookup yields CDR1 MNHNS and CDR2 SASEGT. V dropped 8 bases and J dropped 1 base, with 5 bases sitting between them. DNA of the CDR3: TGTGCCAGCCAGGGGAACACCGGGGAGCTGTTTTTT. This codes for CASQGNTGELFF.

This clone was detected only a few times. The genes are TRBV9 and TRBJ1-5; D call uncertain. Germline-derived CDR1 and CDR2 are SGDLS and YYNGEE. This CDR3 has 11 amino acids. The V end was cut by 3 bases, the J end by 9 bases, with 7 bases between. CDR3 DNA: TGTGCCAGCAGCGCCCTGGGGCCCCAGCATTTT. It translates to CASSALGPQHF.

The V and J genes are TRBV7-8 and TRBJ1-5; 10 bases line up with TRBD1. This CDR3 is 14 amino acids long. CDR1 and CDR2 (germline): SGHVS, FQNEAQ. V was clipped by 5 bases and J by 7 bases; unmatched bases: 5. CDR3 DNA: TGTGCCAGCAGCGAGGACAGGGGGATACAGCCCCAGCATTTT. Translation: CASSEDRGIQPQHF.

A word on this clone: Other DNA sequences from this sample encode an identical CDR3 as well. This chain connects TRBV4-1 to TRBJ1-3; no definite D call. The CDR3 runs 15 residues. Trimming removed 1 base at V and 0 bases at J, with 7 bases between. Germline CDR1 and CDR2: MGHRA and YSYEKL. The DNA for the CDR3 is TGCGCCAGCAGCCAAGTCCAGAGCTCTGGAAACACCATATATTTT. As protein: CASSQVQSSGNTIYF.

Of note for this clone: The same CDR3 is also encoded by other DNA sequences in this sample. The chain has TRBV9 and TRBJ1-5, with D perhaps TRBD1 (6 bases). Deletions cut 1 base from V and 1 base from J, with 9 bases between. CDR1 is SGDLS and CDR2 is YYNGEE in the germline V gene. CDR3 size: 15 residues. DNA of the CDR3: TGTGCCAGCAGCGTAACAGGGAACAGCAATCAGCCCCAGCATTTT. The encoded protein is CASSVTGNSNQPQHF.

J is TRBJ2-7 and V is TRBV10-2, with a weak D call TRBD2 (5 bases). Trimming took 3 bases from V and 1 from J, leaving 22 bases between them. CDR1 and CDR2 from the germline V gene are WSHSY and SAAADI. This CDR3 is 18 amino acids long. CDR3 nucleotides: TGCGCCAGCAGTGACCAAGCCGGGCTACTAGTCCGATCCTACGAGCAGTACTTC. Encoded protein: CASSDQAGLLVRSYEQYF.

The rearrangement joins TRBV7-9 to TRBJ1-4; TRBD1 might be the D (5 bases). The germline V gene encodes CDR1 SEHNR and CDR2 FQNEAQ (reference sequence). V was cut by 5 bases and J by 4 bases, with 17 bases left in between. This CDR3 comprises 16 residues. The CDR3 region has the DNA TGTGCCAGCAGCGTACATGTAGGGGCCCTTAATGAAAAACTGTTTTTT. Amino acid sequence: CASSVHVGALNEKLFF.

The V gene is TRBV7-8, the J gene TRBJ2-1; 8 bases fit TRBD2. This CDR3 comprises 15 residues. V shed 4 bases, J shed 0 bases, and the junction held 2 bases outside the gene matches. Germline assignment: CDR1 SGHVS and CDR2 FQNEAQ. Written as DNA, the CDR3 is TGTGCCAGCAGCTCCACTAGCGGCTCCTACAATGAGCAGTTCTTC. Translation gives CASSSTSGSYNEQFF.

This sequence joins TRBV27 and TRBJ1-4; D gene uncertain. The CDR3 totals 15 residues. V lost 3 bases to trimming and J lost 1 base, with 9 bases between them. The germline V gene encodes CDR1 MNHEY and CDR2 SMNVEV (reference sequence). This CDR3 reads CASSLYVGTNEKLFF. CDR3 sequence (DNA): TGTGCCAGCAGTTTGTATGTTGGAACTAATGAAAAACTGTTTTTT.

Regarding this clone: Within the sample, other DNA sequences also encode this same CDR3. The J gene is TRBJ2-7, the V gene TRBV7-9; TRBD2 aligns across 8 bases. The junction had 4 bases not matched to a gene; V was cut back by 8 bases and J by 1 base. The CDR3 loop spans 13 amino acids. The V gene's germline CDR1 is SEHNR and CDR2 FQNEAQ (reference sequence). CDR3: CASRSGSSYEQYF. DNA for the CDR3: TGTGCCAGCCGGAGCGGGAGTTCCTACGAGCAGTACTTC.

The chain has TRBV6-5 and TRBJ2-7, with 10 bases matching TRBD1. Germline trimming cut 4 bases from V and 3 bases from J; bases unmatched to any gene: 6. Germline CDR1 and CDR2: MNHEY and SVGAGI. The CDR3 spans 15 residues. CDR3 residues: CASSLSGTGVYEQYF. Here the CDR3 DNA reads TGTGCCAGCAGTTTATCCGGGACAGGGGTCTACGAGCAGTACTTC.

Comments on this clone: Other DNA sequences in the same sample also yield this CDR3. The gene calls are TRBV10-3 and TRBJ2-7; no definite D call. Germline CDR1 reads ENHRY; CDR2 reads SYGVKD. The CDR3 spans 13 residues. Trimming cost V 2 bases and J 1 base, with 6 bases left between them. CDR3 amino acids: CAISEGQSYEQYF. The CDR3 DNA is TGTGCCATCAGTGAGGGGCAGTCCTACGAGCAGTACTTC.

In regard to this clone: The sample carries other DNA sequences with the same CDR3. The gene calls are TRBV5-1 and TRBJ2-5; D remains unclear. The ends were cut back, 0 bases at V and 4 bases at J, with 4 bases in the middle. CDR1 SGHRS and CDR2 YFSETQ come from the germline V gene. The CDR3 runs to 12 residues. CDR3 in amino acids: CASSLVGETQYF. The CDR3 DNA sequence: TGCGCCAGCAGCTTGGTGGGAGAGACCCAGTACTTC.

This clone was detected once. The rearrangement uses TRBV6-5 and TRBJ1-1, with 8 bases fitting TRBD1. This CDR3 is 16 amino acids long. Losses at the gene ends were 4 bases for V and 4 bases for J; bases not matched to a gene: 11. CDR1 MNHEY and CDR2 SVGAGI come from the germline V gene. CDR3 region: CASSSPRQGRSTEAFF. The CDR3 coding sequence is TGTGCCAGCAGTTCTCCAAGACAGGGGAGAAGCACTGAAGCTTTCTTT.

The chain links TRBV11-2 to TRBJ2-7; TRBD2 matches 8 bases. Per germline, CDR1 SGHAT and CDR2 FQNNGV. Germline trimming cut 5 bases from V and 5 bases from J; bases unmatched to any gene: 14. CDR3 length: 16 amino acids. CDR3 sequence reads: CASSNTLAAGGHEQYF. The CDR3 DNA sequence: TGTGCCAGCAGCAATACACTAGCGGCGGGAGGCCACGAGCAGTACTTC.

A remark on this clone: Other DNA sequences in this specimen translate into the identical CDR3. The chain recombines TRBV7-7 with TRBJ1-1, with unresolved D. Trimming took off 5 bases at V and 3 bases at J, with 10 bases between the two ends. Looked up from germline, CDR1 is SSHAT and CDR2 is FNYEAQ (reference sequence). The CDR3 covers 13 residues. This CDR3 reads CASSLREDTEAFF. For the CDR3, the DNA is TGTGCCAGCAGCCTTCGGGAAGACACTGAAGCTTTCTTT.

The J gene is TRBJ2-3, the V gene TRBV7-2; tentatively, D is TRBD2 (5 bases). Trimming took 5 bases from V and 10 from J, leaving 13 bases between them. The length of the CDR3 is 12 residues. Germline V gives CDR1 SGHTA, CDR2 FQGNSA. The CDR3 spells CASSPRESAQYF. The CDR3 DNA is TGTGCCAGCAGCCCCCGGGAATCTGCGCAGTATTTT.

V is TRBV28 and J is TRBJ1-4, with a possible D match to TRBD1 (5 bases). CDR3 length: 14 amino acids. V lost 7 bases to trimming and J lost 5 bases, with 14 bases between them. Germline CDR1 and CDR2: MDHEN and SYDVKM. The CDR3 sequence: CASTRGGRNEKLFF. The CDR3 DNA reads TGTGCCAGCACCCGGGGGGGGAGGAATGAAAAACTGTTTTTT.

The chain joins TRBV9 to TRBJ2-2; the match to TRBD2 covers 8 bases. Germline V lookup: CDR1 SGDLS, CDR2 YYNGEE. CDR3 size: 15 residues. V dropped 3 bases and J dropped 4; count of bases not matched to a gene: 5. CDR3 nucleotides: TGTGCCAGCAGCGACCCTAGCGGGCCCACCGGGGAGCTGTTTTTT. It translates to CASSDPSGPTGELFF. The full variable domain, rest sourced from reference TRBV9 and TRBJ2-2, is DSGVTQTPKHLITATGQRVTLRCSPRSGDLSVYWYQQSLDQGLQFLIQYYNGEERAKGNILERFSAQQFPDLHSELNLSSLELGDSALYFCASSDPSGPTGELFFGEGSRLTVL.

A note on this clone: Additional DNA sequences in this sample encode the identical CDR3. The rearrangement uses TRBV11-2 and TRBJ2-7; no definite D call. Germline CDR1 and CDR2: SGHAT and FQNNGV. The CDR3 has 14 residues. V lost 1 base to trimming and J lost 4 bases, with 11 bases between them. The CDR3 bases are TGTGCCAGCAGCTTAGGCCCAGGAAGGTACGAGCAGTACTTC. As protein: CASSLGPGRYEQYF. The full variable domain, completed using reference TRBV11-2 and TRBJ2-7, is EAGVAQSPRYKIIEKRQSVAFWCNPISGHATLYWYQQILGQGPKLLIQFQNNGVVDDSQLPKDRFSAERLKGVDSTLKIQPAKLEDSAVYLCASSLGPGRYEQYFGPGTRLTVT.

The J gene is TRBJ1-1, the V gene TRBV7-9; D remains unclear. V was clipped by 6 bases and J by 12 bases, with 17 bases between them. The CDR3 is made up of 12 amino acids. Germline CDR1 is SEHNR and CDR2 is FQNEAQ (reference sequence). The CDR3 coding sequence is TGTGCCAGCAGTTACGGACCCGAACTGACTTTCTTT. Residues: CASSYGPELTFF.

This clone has more than one count but fewer than ten. CDR3 amino acids: CASNMASNQPQHF. The CDR3 nucleotides are TGTGCCAGTAATATGGCGAGCAATCAGCCCCAGCATTTT. The rearrangement uses TRBV19 and TRBJ1-5; D gene uncertain. V lost 7 bases and J 1 base, leaving 8 bases between the germline ends. Per the germline V gene, CDR1 is LNHDA and CDR2 is SQIVND (reference sequence). This CDR3 contains 13 residues. Supplemented by reference TRBV19 and TRBJ1-5, the full variable domain reads DGGITQSPKYLFRKEGQNVTLSCEQNLNHDAMYWYRQDPGQGLRLIYYSQIVNDFQKGDIAEGYSVSREKKESFPLTVTSAQKNPTAFYLCASNMASNQPQHFGDGTRLSIL.

J is TRBJ1-1 and V is TRBV5-6; D gene uncertain. Germline assignment: CDR1 SGHDT and CDR2 YYEEEE. The germline V and J ends were trimmed by 4 bases and 2 bases, with 9 bases remaining between them. CDR3 length equals 13 residues. CDR3 nucleotide sequence: TGTGCCAGCAGCCCCTCGATTAACACTGAAGCTTTCTTT. This gives the protein CASSPSINTEAFF. Supplemented by reference TRBV5-6 and TRBJ1-1, the full variable domain reads DAGVTQSPTHLIKTRGQQVTLRCSPKSGHDTVSWYQQALGQGPQFIFQYYEEEERQRGNFPDRFSGHQFPNYSSELNVNALLLGDSALYLCASSPSINTEAFFGQGTRLTVV.

The chain couples TRBV7-6 to TRBJ1-2; the match to TRBD1 covers 7 bases. This CDR3 is built from 17 residues. Germline CDR1 is SGHVS and CDR2 is FNYEAQ. The J segment lost 4 bases and the V segment lost 1 base, leaving 12 bases of the junction unmatched. The CDR3 loop is CASSLEANRQGSYGYTF. In nucleotides, the CDR3 is TGTGCCAGCAGCTTAGAGGCCAACAGACAGGGCTCCTATGGCTACACCTTC.